The T cell receptor beta chain described here comes from a study of human T cells and chemical hapten exposure. Looking at the study overall: All through the approximately 26-week study, the scalp of each patient received diphenylcyclopropenone doses weekly.

Time point meaning: pre-sensitization, week 0. Specified treatment: therapeutic diphenylcyclopropenone sensitization with weekly scalp DPC. Per the authors' pipeline: Samples ranged from about 23,224 to 700,000 TCRs, with a median of about 96,000. Each CDR3 protein gets one entry after TCRdb re-called the RACE reads with MiXCR. V and J calls and clone size were set by TCRdb, not the authors. The table records tens of thousands of distinct CDR3 sequences, about 15% of them present only once. This clonotype was seen more than once but under ten times. Its specificity is unknown. V shed 4 bases and J 4 bases; nucleotides not matched to a gene: 1. Germline V gene sequence: CDR1 SQVTM, CDR2 ANQGSEA. There are 12 residues in the CDR3. Study-wide points: It was expanded TCRs that formed significantly more large CDR3 similarity clusters than controls did.

The clonotype originates from a woman aged 45 to 65 with alopecia areata. Some clones in this sample may be carry-over from other donors' samples. The rearrangement uses TRBV29-1 and TRBJ1-1; TRBD1 aligns across 9 bases. The input for sequencing was whole blood, taken in connection with sensitization to the hapten diphenylcyclopropenone (DPC). This CDR3 is CSVGQGVTEAFF. The CDR3 region has the DNA TGCAGCGTTGGACAGGGGGTCACTGAAGCTTTCTTT.